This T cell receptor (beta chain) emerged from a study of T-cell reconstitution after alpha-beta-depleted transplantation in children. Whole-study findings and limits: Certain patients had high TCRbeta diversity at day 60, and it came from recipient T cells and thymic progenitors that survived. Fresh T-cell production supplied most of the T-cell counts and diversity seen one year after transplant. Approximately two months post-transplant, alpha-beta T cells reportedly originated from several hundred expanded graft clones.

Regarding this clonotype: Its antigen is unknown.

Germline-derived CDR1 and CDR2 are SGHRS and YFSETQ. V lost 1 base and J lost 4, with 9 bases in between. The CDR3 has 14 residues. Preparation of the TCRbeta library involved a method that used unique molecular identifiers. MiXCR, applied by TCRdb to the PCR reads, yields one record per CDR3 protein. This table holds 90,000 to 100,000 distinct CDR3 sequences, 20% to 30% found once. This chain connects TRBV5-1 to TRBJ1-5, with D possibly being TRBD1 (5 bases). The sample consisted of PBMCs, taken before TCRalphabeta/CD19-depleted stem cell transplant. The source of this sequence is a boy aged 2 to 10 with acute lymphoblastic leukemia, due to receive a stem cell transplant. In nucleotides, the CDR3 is TGCGCCAGCAGCTTGTCAGGGAGGAATCAGCCCCAGCATTTT. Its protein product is CASSLSGRNQPQHF.